These 29 T cell receptor beta chains originate from one sample sequenced in a study of radiation and T cells in renal cell carcinoma. Time point of the sample: baseline pretreatment blood. Documented treatment: 15 Gy SBRT to primary tumor, nephrectomy 4 weeks later. Libraries were prepared by immunoSEQ multiplex PCR; TCRdb keeps only in-frame clonotypes and omits some of them. Among about 140,000 clones listed, around four fifths were seen once. Specimen: blood, collected from a patient whose treatment included radiotherapy and nephrectomy. The receptors here all came from a woman aged 45-65 years with renal cell carcinoma.

The chain has TRBV5-1 and TRBJ2-7, with 7 bases lining up with TRBD2. Germline-derived CDR1 and CDR2 are SGHRS and YFSETQ. V shed 3 bases and J 10 bases; nucleotides not matched to a gene: 7. The CDR3 covers 12 residues. CDR3 coding DNA: TGCGCCAGCAGCTCGGAAGGCGGGGGTCAGTACTTC. It yields the protein CASSSEGGGQYF.

The V gene is TRBV27, the J gene TRBJ2-7, with 11 bases fitting TRBD2. The CDR3 runs 16 residues. Germline loops: CDR1 MNHEY, CDR2 SMNVEV (reference sequence). Trimming at V came to 4 bases and at J to 3 bases, leaving 8 bases not matched to a gene. The CDR3 DNA sequence: TGTGCCAGCAGTTCCCCACTAGCGGGAGAGGGCTACGAGCAGTACTTC. Amino acids: CASSSPLAGEGYEQYF.

This rearrangement joins TRBV10-3 to TRBJ1-5; 12 bases map to TRBD1. Germline lookup yields CDR1 ENHRY and CDR2 SYGVKD. V shed 2 bases, J shed 7 bases, and the junction held 3 bases outside the gene matches. This CDR3 has 15 amino acids. The CDR3 here is CAISEGDRGRQPQHF. The DNA of the CDR3 is TGTGCCATCAGTGAGGGGGACAGGGGGCGGCAGCCCCAGCATTTT.

This sequence joins TRBV5-1 and TRBJ2-2; TRBD1 might be the D (6 bases). The V gene's germline CDR1 is SGHRS and CDR2 YFSETQ. V was trimmed by 5 bases and J by 2 bases, leaving 10 bases between them. This CDR3 spans 14 amino acids. CDR3 in DNA: TGCGCCAGCAGGGCCGGGACAAACACCGGGGAGCTGTTTTTT. Its translation: CASRAGTNTGELFF.

This clone is labeled medium-sized. This sequence joins TRBV28 and TRBJ2-1; 10 nucleotides align to TRBD2. Germline CDR1 is MDHEN and CDR2 is SYDVKM. This CDR3 spans 15 amino acids. Trimming at V came to 2 bases and at J to 7 bases, leaving 5 bases not matched to a gene. The CDR3 reads CASSLIAGGNNEQFF. In nucleotides, the CDR3 is TGTGCCAGCAGTTTAATAGCGGGGGGCAATAATGAGCAGTTCTTC.

The gene calls are TRBV15 and TRBJ2-7; TRBD1 or TRBD2 may be the D gene (5 bases each). Germline V gene sequence: CDR1 LNHNV, CDR2 YYDKDF (reference sequence). This CDR3 spans 15 amino acids. The V and J ends lost 1 base and 2 bases respectively, with 12 bases between them. The CDR3 protein is CATSRAGTRAYEQYF. CDR3 nucleotides: TGTGCCACCAGCAGAGCCGGGACCAGGGCCTACGAGCAGTACTTC.

The chain uses TRBV6-5 and TRBJ1-1; D is unresolved. This CDR3 spans 15 amino acids. Germline CDR1 reads MNHEY; CDR2 reads SVGAGI. Trimming shortened V by 0 bases and J by 0 bases, and 8 bases separated the two germline ends. The CDR3 reads CASSYSGSMNTEAFF. In DNA form, the CDR3 reads TGTGCCAGCAGTTACTCTGGGAGCATGAACACTGAAGCTTTCTTT.

This clone was detected once. The rearrangement links TRBV6-5 to TRBJ2-5; 7 nucleotides match TRBD1. Per germline, CDR1 MNHEY and CDR2 SVGAGI. V shed 7 bases, J shed 5 bases, and the junction held 7 bases outside the gene matches. The CDR3 is made up of 13 amino acids. The CDR3 DNA is TGTGCCAGCAACACCGACAGGGATGAGACCCAGTACTTC. Its protein is CASNTDRDETQYF.

This rearrangement joins TRBV9 to TRBJ2-1; perhaps D is TRBD1 or TRBD2 (5 bases each). This CDR3 is built from 16 residues. V lost 0 bases and J 8 bases, leaving 18 bases between the germline ends. Germline values: CDR1 SGDLS, CDR2 YYNGEE. Written as DNA, the CDR3 is TGTGCCAGCAGCGTAGTAACGGGACCCAGGTGGGATGAGCAGTTCTTC. Encoded protein: CASSVVTGPRWDEQFF.

This chain links TRBV2 with TRBJ2-5, with D maybe TRBD2 (6 bases). Trimming left V 3 bases short and J 2 bases short, with 7 bases between. Germline CDR1 reads SNHLY; CDR2 reads FYNNEI. This CDR3 has 13 residues. The CDR3 loop reads CASSETSQETQYF. The CDR3 DNA reads TGTGCCAGCAGTGAGACTAGTCAAGAGACCCAGTACTTC. The complete variable domain, with remaining parts taken from reference TRBV2 and TRBJ2-5, reads EPEVTQTPSHQVTQMGQEVILRCVPISNHLYFYWYRQILGQKVEFLVSFYNNEISEKSEIFDDQFSVERPDGSNFTLKIRSTKLEDSAMYFCASSETSQETQYFGPGTRLLVL.

The rearrangement links TRBV4-1 to TRBJ2-1; 10 bases fit TRBD2. Germline lookup yields CDR1 MGHRA and CDR2 YSYEKL. The V and J ends lost 1 base and 0 bases, in that order; junction bases with no gene match: 3. This CDR3 is 17 amino acids long. CDR3 coding DNA: TGCGCCAGCAGCCAAGGGACTAGCGGAACCTCCTACAATGAGCAGTTCTTC. The encoded protein is CASSQGTSGTSYNEQFF.

This chain connects TRBV7-9 to TRBJ1-2; the D gene is possibly TRBD1 (5 bases). The CDR3 is made up of 16 amino acids. V was clipped by 5 bases and J by 1 base, with 17 bases between them. Germline CDR1 SEHNR, CDR2 FQNEAQ (reference sequence). CDR3: CASSPGGPTFNYGYTF. In DNA, the CDR3 is TGTGCCAGCAGCCCTGGGGGACCGACCTTTAACTATGGCTACACCTTC. Drawing the rest from reference TRBV7-9 and TRBJ1-2, the complete variable domain is DTGVSQNPRHKITKRGQNVTFRCDPISEHNRLYWYRQTLGQGPEFLTYFQNEAQLEKSRLLSDRFSAERPKGSFSTLEIQRTEQGDSAMYLCASSPGGPTFNYGYTFGSGTRLTVV.

This clone was seen a few times. The gene calls are TRBV30 and TRBJ1-5; maybe TRBD1 (6 bases). CDR1 and CDR2 from the germline V gene are GTSNPN and SVGIG (reference sequence). The CDR3 contains 14 residues. The CDR3 region has the DNA TGTGCTGCACAGGGAACTGATAGCAATCAGCCCCAGCATTTT. Protein product: CAAQGTDSNQPQHF.

This chain joins TRBV10-2 and TRBJ1-1; D uncertain. Trimming left V 6 bases short and J 2 bases short, with 7 bases between. The CDR3 is 12 amino acids. CDR1 is WSHSY, CDR2 SAAADI, per germline. CDR3 residues: CASSGVNTEAFF. CDR3 coding DNA: TGCGCCAGCAGCGGGGTCAACACTGAAGCTTTCTTT.

The chain's CDR3 is CASSLAPKYEQYF. In nucleotides, the CDR3 is TGTGCCAGCAGCTTAGCCCCCAAATACGAGCAGTACTTC. This chain joins TRBV13 and TRBJ2-7; D not certain. V was cut by 1 base and J by 4 bases, with 8 bases left in between. This CDR3 comprises 13 residues. Germline CDR1 and CDR2: PRHDT and FYEKMQ (reference sequence).

The chain carries TRBV5-1 and TRBJ2-5; 14 bases are a match to TRBD2. Germline CDR1 is SGHRS and CDR2 is YFSETQ. V trimming: 4 bases; J trimming: 2 bases; junction bases outside the gene matches: 7. The CDR3 extends over 17 amino acids. The CDR3 nucleotides read TGCGCCAGCAGCCAGGGACTAGCGGGAGTTATACAAGAGACCCAGTACTTC. Encoded protein: CASSQGLAGVIQETQYF.

The sample holds one count of this clone. This chain connects TRBV30 to TRBJ1-6; 7 nucleotides line up with TRBD1. After removal of 0 bases from V and 8 bases from J, the junction contained 13 bases not matched to a gene. The CDR3 consists of 17 residues. Germline CDR1 GTSNPN, CDR2 SVGIG (reference sequence). CDR3 residues: CAWSVRNLTGTDSPLHF. CDR3 sequence (DNA): TGTGCCTGGAGTGTCCGTAACCTTACAGGGACAGATTCACCCCTCCACTTT.

The V call is TRBV11-2, the J call TRBJ1-1, with TRBD1 as a possible D gene (5 bases). The CDR3 consists of 14 residues. Germline V gives CDR1 SGHAT, CDR2 FQNNGV. The V end lost 3 bases, the J end lost 4 bases, and 12 bases lay between the germline ends. CDR3 sequence reads: CASSFGLRGTEAFF. DNA for the CDR3: TGTGCCAGCAGCTTTGGGTTGAGGGGCACTGAAGCTTTCTTT.

This rearrangement joins TRBV2 to TRBJ1-1; 7 bases are shared with TRBD1. The length of the CDR3 is 13 residues. Germline CDR1 SNHLY, CDR2 FYNNEI. V was pared by 8 bases and J by 1 base, with 4 bases of the junction left unmatched. This CDR3 is CASSRDRNTEAFF. CDR3 coding DNA: TGTGCCAGCTCGAGGGACAGGAACACTGAAGCTTTCTTT.

This sequence joins TRBV10-3 and TRBJ2-3, with unresolved D. CDR1 is ENHRY, CDR2 SYGVKD, per germline. Deletions cut 8 bases from V and 5 bases from J, with 11 bases between. This CDR3 comprises 12 residues. The CDR3: CAISKGEDTQYF. The DNA of the CDR3 is TGTGCCATCTCTAAGGGTGAAGATACGCAGTATTTT.

The rearrangement links TRBV5-1 to TRBJ2-1, with TRBD1 matching over 11 bases. The CDR3 is 15 residues long. In germline, CDR1 is SGHRS, CDR2 YFSETQ. V shed 0 bases, J shed 8 bases, and the junction held 4 bases outside the gene matches. DNA for the CDR3: TGCGCCAGCAGCTTGGCCGGGGACAGGGGGTATGAGCAGTTCTTC. Translating gives CASSLAGDRGYEQFF.

This clone has a handful of counts. The genes are TRBV5-5 and TRBJ1-5, with TRBD1 as a possible D gene (6 bases). Trimming left V 2 bases short and J 7 bases short, with 16 bases between. This CDR3 is 15 amino acids long. The germline V gene has CDR1 SGHKS and CDR2 YYEKEE (reference sequence). As DNA, the CDR3 is TGTGCCAGCAGCTTTAGTACCACTCAGGGGCAGCCCCAGCATTTT. Amino acids: CASSFSTTQGQPQHF.

The gene calls are TRBV9 and TRBJ1-1; TRBD1 matches at 9 bases. The CDR3 length is 14 residues. V lost 4 bases and J lost 4; bases outside the gene matches: 5. Germline CDR1 and CDR2: SGDLS and YYNGEE. The DNA of the CDR3 is TGTGCCAGCAGCTTAAGGACAGGGGTCACTGAAGCTTTCTTT. This translates into CASSLRTGVTEAFF.

The chain recombines TRBV30 with TRBJ2-1, with D maybe TRBD2 (7 bases). CDR1 and CDR2 (germline): GTSNPN, SVGIG (reference sequence). Trimming stripped 8 bases from V and 12 bases from J, with 20 bases between. This CDR3 has 12 amino acids. The CDR3 region is CAVLIGGARQFF. As DNA, the CDR3 is TGTGCCGTACTGATTGGGGGGGCCAGGCAGTTCTTC.

The V and J genes are TRBV6-5 and TRBJ2-2, with a tentative D call TRBD2 (5 bases). Germline loops: CDR1 MNHEY, CDR2 SVGAGI. The V gene lost 8 bases and the J gene lost 7 bases, with 11 bases spanning the gap. The CDR3 extends over 12 amino acids. The CDR3, as DNA: TGTGCCAGCCAAGCGGAGAACGGGGAGCTGTTTTTT. It specifies CASQAENGELFF.

This rearrangement joins TRBV7-2 to TRBJ1-2; TRBD1 matches 7 bases. Trimming at V came to 4 bases and at J to 7 bases, leaving 12 bases not matched to a gene. CDR3 length equals 15 residues. Germline CDR1 and CDR2: SGHTA and FQGNSA. CDR3 DNA sequence: TGTGCCAGCAGCTACGATACCCCGCAGGGGGGTGGCTACACCTTC. Amino acid sequence: CASSYDTPQGGGYTF.

The V gene is TRBV4-1, the J gene TRBJ1-2, with unresolved D. CDR1 is MGHRA, CDR2 YSYEKL, per germline. V was trimmed by 4 bases and J by 0 bases, leaving 6 bases between them. The CDR3 length is 13 residues. The CDR3 nucleotides are TGCGCCAGCAGCCCGACAACTAACTATGGCTACACCTTC. Its translation: CASSPTTNYGYTF.

V usage is TRBV6-1 and J usage is TRBJ1-1; 7 nucleotides agree with TRBD1. The germline CDR1 and CDR2 sequences are MNHNS and SASEGT. The CDR3 is 16 residues long. Trimming removed 4 bases from V and 0 bases from J; junction bases left unmatched: 8. This chain's CDR3 is CASSAQGIGVNTEAFF. Here the CDR3 DNA reads TGTGCCAGCAGTGCACAGGGGATTGGGGTGAACACTGAAGCTTTCTTT.

The chain links TRBV18 to TRBJ1-3, with a weak D call TRBD1 (6 bases). Germline assignment: CDR1 KGHSH and CDR2 LQKENI. With 2 bases removed from V and 0 bases from J, the gap between germline ends came to 11 bases. The CDR3 has 16 amino acids. The CDR3 here is CASSPWTESSGNTIYF. CDR3 nucleotide sequence: TGTGCCAGCTCACCATGGACAGAGAGCTCTGGAAACACCATATATTTT.